One sample yielded the 12 T cell receptor beta chains listed below, sequenced in a study of cytomegalovirus exposure and HLA in healthy donors. This table comes from immunoSEQ multiplex PCR, and its TCRdb copy is limited to in-frame clones, with some not included. The sample records about 130,000 clones, roughly nine tenths being singletons. What was sequenced was PBMCs. Receptors were obtained from a woman aged 18-29 years in good health and CMV-seronegative.

The J gene is TRBJ1-5, the V gene TRBV10-3; D remains ambiguous. Deletions cut 7 bases from V and 2 bases from J, with 12 bases between. This CDR3 is built from 14 residues. Germline assignment: CDR1 ENHRY and CDR2 SYGVKD. Here the CDR3 DNA reads TGTGCCATCAAGGGAGATTTTGGCAATCAGCCCCAGCATTTT. Protein: CAIKGDFGNQPQHF.

This clone was seen a few times. The chain employs TRBV5-1 and TRBJ2-1, with unresolved D. The V end lost 4 bases, the J end lost 4 bases, and 9 bases lay between the germline ends. This CDR3 region has 13 residues. The germline CDR1 and CDR2 sequences are SGHRS and YFSETQ. This chain's CDR3 is CASSPPVYNEQFF. As DNA, the CDR3 is TGCGCCAGCAGCCCGCCGGTATACAATGAGCAGTTCTTC.

The gene calls are TRBV5-4 and TRBJ2-3, with 7 bases fitting TRBD2. This CDR3 is 15 amino acids long. The V segment lost 2 bases and the J segment 1 base; nucleotides outside the gene matches: 4. From germline, CDR1 is SGHNT and CDR2 YYREEE (reference sequence). CDR3 sequence: CASSFTSAGTDTQYF. The DNA for the CDR3 is TGTGCCAGCAGCTTTACTAGCGCAGGCACAGATACGCAGTATTTT.

The rearrangement joins TRBV11-3 to TRBJ2-2, with TRBD1 matching over 10 bases. Germline trimming cut 3 bases from V and 5 bases from J; bases unmatched to any gene: 3. The CDR3 has 15 residues. The germline V gene has CDR1 SGHNT and CDR2 YENEEA. For the CDR3, the DNA is TGTGCCAGCAGCTTCAAGGACAGGGGGACCGGGGAGCTGTTTTTT. This translates into CASSFKDRGTGELFF.

The table lists this clone with a count of one. The chain combines TRBV10-2 with TRBJ2-1, with a tentative D call TRBD2 (6 bases). The CDR3 contains 14 residues. The V end was cut by 6 bases, the J end by 7 bases, with 16 bases between. The germline V gene encodes CDR1 WSHSY and CDR2 SAAADI. This CDR3 reads CASSPRERGNEQFF. CDR3 nucleotide sequence: TGCGCCAGCAGCCCCCGGGAGAGGGGAAATGAGCAGTTCTTC.

Comment on this clone: Other DNA variants within this sample encode the same CDR3. This rearrangement joins TRBV7-9 to TRBJ1-1, with no clear D. V lost 5 bases and J 2 bases, leaving 9 bases between the germline ends. Germline-derived CDR1 and CDR2 are SEHNR and FQNEAQ (reference sequence). CDR3 length: 13 residues. The CDR3 DNA sequence: TGTGCCAGCAGCCCTACCCTAAACACTGAAGCTTTCTTT. Translation: CASSPTLNTEAFF.

The chain uses TRBV5-4 and TRBJ2-1; TRBD2 agrees at 8 bases. The CDR3 has 14 residues. The trim removed 2 bases at V and 3 bases at J, leaving 1 base unmatched. Per germline, CDR1 SGHNT and CDR2 YYREEE (reference sequence). The CDR3 region has the DNA TGTGCCAGCAGCTTCGGGACTAGCTACAATGAGCAGTTCTTC. This codes for CASSFGTSYNEQFF.

This chain links TRBV2 with TRBJ2-7; D gene uncertain. This CDR3 is 12 amino acids long. V lost 4 bases, J lost 0 bases, and 4 bases lay in between. CDR1 and CDR2 from the germline V gene are SNHLY and FYNNEI. The CDR3 here is CASSVISYEQYF. As DNA, the CDR3 is TGTGCCAGCAGTGTTATCTCCTACGAGCAGTACTTC.

The V call is TRBV6-6, the J call TRBJ2-5, with TRBD1 matching 7 bases. Germline trimming cut 6 bases from V and 0 bases from J; bases unmatched to any gene: 1. Germline CDR1 is MNHNY and CDR2 is SVGAGI (reference sequence). There are 13 residues in the CDR3. CDR3 in amino acids: CASRGQHQETQYF. The CDR3 DNA reads TGTGCCAGCAGGGGACAGCACCAAGAGACCCAGTACTTC.

The chain carries TRBV6-5 and TRBJ1-4, with D possibly being TRBD1 (5 bases). Trimming cost V 4 bases and J 6 bases, with 12 bases left between them. Germline V gene sequence: CDR1 MNHEY, CDR2 SVGAGI. This CDR3 has 14 amino acids. The CDR3 is CASSLGGGDEKLFF. The CDR3 region has the DNA TGTGCCAGCAGTTTGGGGGGGGGAGATGAAAAACTGTTTTTT.

There are a few counts of this clone. The chain has TRBV11-2 and TRBJ1-2; 7 bases match TRBD1. The germline CDR1 and CDR2 sequences are SGHAT and FQNNGV. The CDR3 contains 12 residues. J lost 8 bases, V lost 5 bases, and 5 bases had no gene match. The CDR3 protein is CASSHRGGGYTF. CDR3 DNA: TGTGCCAGCAGCCACAGGGGAGGCGGCTACACCTTC.

The rearrangement joins TRBV25-1 to TRBJ1-1; 7 nucleotides match TRBD1. Per the germline V gene, CDR1 is MGHDK and CDR2 is SYGVNS. This CDR3 is 18 amino acids long. Trimming cost V 0 bases and J 3 bases; bases outside gene matches: 13. CDR3 coding DNA: TGTGCCAGCAGTGAATATCCCTTCCAGGGGGTGGGGGACACTGAAGCTTTCTTT. This sequence encodes CASSEYPFQGVGDTEAFF.